Shown below are 7 T cell receptor beta chains from a single sample sequenced in a study of shared clonotypes between healthy human individuals. Sequenced by immunoSEQ multiplex PCR; TCRdb stores in-frame clones only, minus some. The sample lists about 2.1 million clones, 80% to 95% occurring once. Naive-designated CD8 cells lacked CD45RO, were positively enriched for CCR7, and omitted terminally differentiated effector memory CD45RA+ cells. The sequenced sample consisted of naive CD8+ T cells from PBMCs. The receptors come from a man aged 18-30 years in good health. Some clones in this sample may be carry-over from other donors' samples.

In its sample, this clone was seen once. The chain uses TRBV9 and TRBJ2-5; D ambiguous. The ends were cut back, 4 bases at V and 1 base at J, with 11 bases in the middle. The CDR3 consists of 14 residues. Germline CDR1 SGDLS, CDR2 YYNGEE. The CDR3 region has the DNA TGTGCCAGCAGCCCGCGACTGACCCAAGAGACCCAGTACTTC. Translating gives CASSPRLTQETQYF. Based on the CDR3 plus reference TRBV9 and TRBJ2-5, the full variable domain is DSGVTQTPKHLITATGQRVTLRCSPRSGDLSVYWYQQSLDQGLQFLIQYYNGEERAKGNILERFSAQQFPDLHSELNLSSLELGDSALYFCASSPRLTQETQYFGPGTRLLVL.

The chain has TRBV7-2 and TRBJ1-5; the D is unclear. Deletions cut 5 bases from V and 5 bases from J, with 7 bases between. The CDR3 totals 12 residues. CDR1 is SGHTA and CDR2 is FQGNSA in the germline V gene. In nucleotides, the CDR3 is TGTGCCAGCAGCCCCGACCATCAGCCCCAGCATTTT. Its translation is CASSPDHQPQHF.

V is TRBV11-1 and J is TRBJ2-7, with D tentatively TRBD1 or TRBD2 (6 bases each). This CDR3 is built from 15 residues. V was clipped by 3 bases and J by 5 bases, with 17 bases between them. Germline V CDR1 and CDR2: SGHAT, FQDESV (reference sequence). The DNA for the CDR3 is TGTGCCAGCAGCTTTGTGGGGGGCGGAATGGACGAGCAGTACTTC. Protein: CASSFVGGGMDEQYF.

The V call is TRBV7-9, the J call TRBJ2-7, with D maybe TRBD2 (5 bases). The V gene lost 0 bases and the J gene lost 3 bases, with 9 bases spanning the gap. Germline lookup yields CDR1 SEHNR and CDR2 FQNEAQ (reference sequence). This CDR3 comprises 14 residues. The CDR3 DNA is TGTGCCAGCAGCTTAGCTCGGGGTGACTACGAGCAGTACTTC. This translates into CASSLARGDYEQYF.

The V and J genes are TRBV19 and TRBJ2-4; no definite D call. The CDR3 extends over 18 amino acids. Trimming pared 3 bases from V and 0 bases from J, leaving 18 bases between. CDR1 and CDR2 (germline): LNHDA, SQIVND (reference sequence). CDR3 loop: CASSMLAEEDLAKNIQYF. The CDR3 nucleotides are TGTGCCAGTAGTATGTTAGCCGAAGAAGATCTAGCCAAAAACATTCAGTACTTC.

The chain couples TRBV10-2 to TRBJ2-2; 9 nucleotides match TRBD2. V lost 2 bases and J lost 5; bases outside the gene matches: 15. CDR1 is WSHSY, CDR2 SAAADI, per germline. The length of the CDR3 is 19 residues. CDR3 protein: CASSEGLAGPPLPTGELFF. CDR3 in DNA: TGCGCCAGCAGTGAGGGGCTAGCGGGACCCCCTCTCCCTACCGGGGAGCTGTTTTTT.

The chain couples TRBV29-1 to TRBJ2-3; possible D gene TRBD2, 7 bases. The V gene's germline CDR1 is SQVTM and CDR2 ANQGSEA. Trimming removed 1 base at V and 4 bases at J, with 21 bases between. The CDR3 runs to 17 residues. The CDR3 nucleotides read TGCAGCGTTGAAGTAGGCGGACTAGGGGGTTTTGCAGATACGCAGTATTTT. Protein sequence: CSVEVGGLGGFADTQYF.